The clone carrying this T cell receptor (beta chain) turned up a few times. Original methodology: Researchers report that nucleated cell counts were estimated from reference gene primer amplification. The assay was immunoSEQ multiplex PCR, and TCRdb's table has in-frame clones only and misses some. V, J and clone size were drawn from that table, and D and trimming were deduced from the DNA. The table includes 120,000 to 150,000 clones, approximately 79% detected once. The CDR3 totals 16 residues. Trimming removed 1 base at V and 5 bases at J, with 16 bases between. Germline V gene lookup returns CDR1 SGHTA and CDR2 FQGTGA. The data originate from a study of blood T cell repertoires in COVID-19. At the level of the study: Acute and convalescent COVID-19 specimens originated in the United States, Italy and Spain. PBMCs, B-cell-depleted T cells, or T cells provided the cDNA or gDNA that made up the material.

The clonotype originates from a man aged 50-59 years with active or convalescent COVID-19. The sequenced sample was peripheral blood. The gene calls are TRBV7-3 and TRBJ2-3; a possible D gene is TRBD2 (6 bases). CDR3 in DNA: TGTGCCAGCAGCTTAAACCCCTCGACTAGTGTAGATACGCAGTATTTT. It yields the protein CASSLNPSTSVDTQYF.